This note documents a single TCR beta chain sequence. The repertoire was sequenced with immunoSEQ multiplex PCR; TCRdb's copy has only in-frame clones and lacks some. The sample lists around 16,000 clones, 70% to 85% occurring once. Trimming removed 3 bases from V and 6 bases from J, with 15 bases in between. Germline CDR1 LGHNA, CDR2 YSLEER. CDR3 length: 14 residues. The data are from a study of technical replicates of blood from a few donors. This TCR was sampled from a human donor in good health. Some clones in this sample may be carry-over from other donors' samples. The V gene is TRBV4-3, the J gene TRBJ2-7; no clear D gene. Sequences were obtained from PBMCs. CDR3 DNA: TGCGCCAGCAGCCATCCGCCCGTAGCCTCCGAGCAGTACTTC. It translates to CASSHPPVASEQYF.